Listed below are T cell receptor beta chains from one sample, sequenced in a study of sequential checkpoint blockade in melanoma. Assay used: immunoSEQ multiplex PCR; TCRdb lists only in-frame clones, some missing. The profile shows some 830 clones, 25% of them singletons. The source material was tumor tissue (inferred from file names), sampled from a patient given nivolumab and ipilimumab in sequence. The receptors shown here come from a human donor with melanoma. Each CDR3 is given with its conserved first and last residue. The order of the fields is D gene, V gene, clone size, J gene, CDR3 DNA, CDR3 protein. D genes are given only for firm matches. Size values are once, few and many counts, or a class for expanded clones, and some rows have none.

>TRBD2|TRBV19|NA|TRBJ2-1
TGTGCCAGTCACCGGGGGGACTCAAATAATGAGCAGTTCTTC
CASHRGDSNNEQFF
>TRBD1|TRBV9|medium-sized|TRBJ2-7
TGTGCCAGCAGCAGGGGGTCAGGGGGCCCCTACGAGCAGTACTTC
CASSRGSGGPYEQYF
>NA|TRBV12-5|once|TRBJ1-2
TGTGCCAGCAACGAGAACAACTATGGCTACACCTTC
CASNENNYGYTF
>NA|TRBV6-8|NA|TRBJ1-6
TGTGCCAGCAGTGCGCGGGTCCGGAGCTCCTATAATTCACCCCTCCACTTT
CASSARVRSSYNSPLHF
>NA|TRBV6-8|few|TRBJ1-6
TGTGCCAGCAGTTACTCTAAAAATTCACCCCTCCACTTT
CASSYSKNSPLHF
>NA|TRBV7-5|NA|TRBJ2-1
TGTGCCAGCAGCCCAGAGGGGACTTATAACAATGAGCAGTTCTTC
CASSPEGTYNNEQFF
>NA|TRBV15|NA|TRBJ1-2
TGTGCCACCAGCAGAGGCTCCACAGGGAGATACTACACCTTC
CATSRGSTGRYYTF
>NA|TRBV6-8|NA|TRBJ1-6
TGTGCCATCAGCCAGACGAATAATTCACCCCTCCACTTT
CAISQTNNSPLHF
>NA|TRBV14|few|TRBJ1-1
TGTGCCAGCAGCCAAGTTGGGGCTGAAGCTTTCTTT
CASSQVGAEAFF
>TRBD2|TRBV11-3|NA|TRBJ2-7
TGTGCCAGCAGCATTAGGAGCGGACTAGCGGGCTCCTACGAGCAGTACTTC
CASSIRSGLAGSYEQYF
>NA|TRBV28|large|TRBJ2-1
TGTGCCAGCAGTCGAATTTACAATGAGCAGTTCTTC
CASSRIYNEQFF
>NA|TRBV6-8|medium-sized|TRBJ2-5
TGTGCCAGCAGTTATTTAGCGGACCAAGAGACCCAGTACTTC
CASSYLADQETQYF
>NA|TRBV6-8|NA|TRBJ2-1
TGTGCCAGCAGTGACTCGAGTAGCTCCTACAATGAGCAGTTCTTC
CASSDSSSSYNEQFF
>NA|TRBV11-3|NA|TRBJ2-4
TGTGCCAGCAGTTCCAGCGGAGCCAAAAACATTCAGTACTTC
CASSSSGAKNIQYF
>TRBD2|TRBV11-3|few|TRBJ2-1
TGTGCCAGCAGCTTAGATCTGACTAGCCCCAATGAGCAGTTCTTC
CASSLDLTSPNEQFF
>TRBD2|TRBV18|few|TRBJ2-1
TGTGCCAGCTTAAGGACTAGCGGGTACAATGAGCAGTTCTTC
CASLRTSGYNEQFF
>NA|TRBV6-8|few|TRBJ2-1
TGTGCCAGCAGTGACTCCGACGGCCACAATGAGCAGTTCTTC
CASSDSDGHNEQFF
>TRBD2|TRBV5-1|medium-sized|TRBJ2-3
TGCGCCAGCAGCGCACGGACTAGCGGGGTCACAGATACGCAGTATTTT
CASSARTSGVTDTQYF
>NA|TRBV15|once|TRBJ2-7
TGTGCCACCAGCTGGACAGTAAGCTCCTACGAGCAGTACTTC
CATSWTVSSYEQYF
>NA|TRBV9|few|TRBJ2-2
TGTGCCAGTCGGGGGACCTCGAACACCGGGGAGCTGTTTTTT
CASRGTSNTGELFF
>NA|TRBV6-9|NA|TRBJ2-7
TGTGCCAGCAGTGACAGCTCCTACGAGCAGTACTTC
CASSDSSYEQYF
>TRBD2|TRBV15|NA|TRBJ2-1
TGTGCCACCAGGCCCGGACTAGCGGGAAAGAAGAACAATGAGCAGTTCTTC
CATRPGLAGKKNNEQFF
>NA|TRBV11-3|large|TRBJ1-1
TGTGCCAGCAGCTTGGGTCTAGGGGACACTGAAGCTTTCTTT
CASSLGLGDTEAFF
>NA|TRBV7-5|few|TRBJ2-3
TGTGCCAGCAGCCACCGGGACAGGGTTGCAGATACGCAGTATTTT
CASSHRDRVADTQYF
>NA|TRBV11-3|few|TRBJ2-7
TGTGCCAGCAGCCCCCGGGGCTTGACCCCCTCCTACGAGCAGTACTTC
CASSPRGLTPSYEQYF
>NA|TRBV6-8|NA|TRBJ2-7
TGTGCCAGCAGTGACTCCGCAGACTCCTACGAGCAGTACTTC
CASSDSADSYEQYF
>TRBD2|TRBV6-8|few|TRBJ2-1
TGTGCCAGCAGTTACTCGAAATCACTAGCGGGGGTGGTTGAGCAGTTCTTC
CASSYSKSLAGVVEQFF
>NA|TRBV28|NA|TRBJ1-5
TGTGCCAGCAGTTTAAACTTAGGTCCCCAGCATTTT
CASSLNLGPQHF
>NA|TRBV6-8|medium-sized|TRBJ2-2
TGTGCCGTCCGAGGGACCTCTGACACCGGGGAGCTGTTTTTT
CAVRGTSDTGELFF
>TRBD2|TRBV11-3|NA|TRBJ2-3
TGTGCCAGCAGCTTACGACTAGCGGGGGGGCGTGATACGCAGTATTTT
CASSLRLAGGRDTQYF
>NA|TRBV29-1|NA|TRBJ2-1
TGCAGCGTTTCAACTTTTAGAGGTGAGCAGTTCTTC
CSVSTFRGEQFF
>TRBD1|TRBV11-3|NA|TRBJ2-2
TGTGCCAGCAGCTCCCGACAGGGTGGCGGGGAGCTGTTTTTT
CASSSRQGGGELFF
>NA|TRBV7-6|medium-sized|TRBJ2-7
TGTGCCAGCAGCTTAGGAGGGGGATACACCTACGAGCAGTACTTC
CASSLGGGYTYEQYF
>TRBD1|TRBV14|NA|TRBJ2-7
TGTGCCAGCAGAAAGACAGGGCCCTACGAGCAGTACTTC
CASRKTGPYEQYF
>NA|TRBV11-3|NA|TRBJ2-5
TGTGCCAGCAGTAAGGGGGGGCGCATGGAGACCCAGTACTTC
CASSKGGRMETQYF
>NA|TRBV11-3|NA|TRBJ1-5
TGTGCCAGCAGCATTATCTCCCATCCCGATCAGCCCCAGCATTTT
CASSIISHPDQPQHF
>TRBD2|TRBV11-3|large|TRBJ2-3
TGTGCCAGCAGCCAAGCACTAGCGGGGGGGCCTGAAACAGATACGCAGTATTTT
CASSQALAGGPETDTQYF
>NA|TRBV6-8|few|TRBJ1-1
TGTGCCAGCAAAGGGCAGGGAGGAAGTGAAGCTTTCTTT
CASKGQGGSEAFF
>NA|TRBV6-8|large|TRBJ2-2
TGTGCCAGCAGTGATGCGGGGAACACCGGGGAGCTGTTTTTT
CASSDAGNTGELFF
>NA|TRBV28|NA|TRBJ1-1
TGTGCCAGCTCATACCCGACGGGTGGGGCTTTCTTT
CASSYPTGGAFF
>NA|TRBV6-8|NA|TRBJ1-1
TGTGCCAGCAGTCTAACAGGGAGGACTGAAGCTTTCTTT
CASSLTGRTEAFF
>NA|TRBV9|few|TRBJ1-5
TGTGCCAGCAGCCCGAGGATTGGGACACCCCGTGGCAATCAGCCCCAGCATTTT
CASSPRIGTPRGNQPQHF
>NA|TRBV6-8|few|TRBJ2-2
TGTGCCAGCACCGCTTTTTTACCCGGGGAGCTGTTTTTT
CASTAFLPGELFF
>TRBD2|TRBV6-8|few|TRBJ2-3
TGTGCCAGCAGTGACTCGAAGCGGGGGGGCCCAGATACGCAGTATTTT
CASSDSKRGGPDTQYF
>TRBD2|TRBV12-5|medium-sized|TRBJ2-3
TGTGCCAGCTCCCTAGCGGGGGGCGGAGTTTCAGATACGCAGTATTTT
CASSLAGGGVSDTQYF